This TCR beta chain stems from a study of beta chain features in type 1 diabetes. Remarks on this clone: Its antigen is undetermined.

Findings of the study overall: A moderate, significant TCRB CDR3 shortening appeared in type 1 diabetes across four CD4+ subsets. TCRB repertoires of naive, central memory and Treg cells appeared more similar among patients than among healthy donors.

Every bit of the isolated RNA underwent reverse transcription, so sequencing read expressed TCRB transcripts. Sequenced by immunoSEQ multiplex PCR; TCRdb stores in-frame clones only, minus some. This table has 53,000 or so clones, just under 65% appearing once. Sequences were obtained from stem cell memory CD4+ T cells from blood. This TCR came from a woman aged 30 to 39 with type 1 diabetes.

CDR3 sequence (DNA): TGCGCCAGCAGCTTGCCGACTAGCGGGAGTCCAGATACGCAGTATTTT. Amino acids: CASSLPTSGSPDTQYF. The chain links TRBV5-1 to TRBJ2-3; 12 bases agree with TRBD2. The V gene end was trimmed by 1 base and the J gene end by 4 bases; junction bases not matched to a gene: 4. Looked up from germline, CDR1 is SGHRS and CDR2 is YFSETQ. This CDR3 comprises 16 residues. Filled out from reference TRBV5-1 and TRBJ2-3, the complete variable domain reads KAGVTQTPRYLIKTRGQQVTLSCSPISGHRSVSWYQQTPGQGLQFLFEYFSETQRNKGNFPGRFSGRQFSNSRSEMNVSTLELGDSALYLCASSLPTSGSPDTQYFGPGTRLTVL.